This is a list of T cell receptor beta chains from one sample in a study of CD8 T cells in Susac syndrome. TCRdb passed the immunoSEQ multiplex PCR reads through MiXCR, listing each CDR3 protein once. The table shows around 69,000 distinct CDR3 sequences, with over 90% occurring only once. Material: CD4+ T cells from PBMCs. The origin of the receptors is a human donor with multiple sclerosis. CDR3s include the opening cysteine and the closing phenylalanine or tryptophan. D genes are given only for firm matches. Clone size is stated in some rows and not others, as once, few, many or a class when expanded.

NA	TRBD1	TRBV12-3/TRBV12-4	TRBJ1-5	TGTGCCAGCAGTTTACAGGGGGGGATAGGACATCAGCCCCAGCATTTT	CASSLQGGIGHQPQHF
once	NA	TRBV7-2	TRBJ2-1	TGTGCCAGCAGCCTATACAGCAATGAGCAGTTCTTC	CASSLYSNEQFF
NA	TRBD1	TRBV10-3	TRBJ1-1	TGTGCCATCAGTGAGAGACAGGGGGACACTGAAGCTTTCTTT	CAISERQGDTEAFF
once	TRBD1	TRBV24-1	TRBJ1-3	TGTGCCACCAGTAGCTCGACAGGGCCTTTATATTTT	CATSSSTGPLYF
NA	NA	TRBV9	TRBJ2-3	TGTGCCAGCAGCGTTTCCAGCACAGATACGCAGTATTTT	CASSVSSTDTQYF
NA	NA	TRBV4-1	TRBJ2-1	TGCGCCAGCAGGGCGGAGAAGGCCTACAATGAGCAGTTCTTC	CASRAEKAYNEQFF
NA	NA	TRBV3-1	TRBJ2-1	TGTGCCAGCAGCCAAGGGCAGGGAGGCGGTGAGCAGTTCTTC	CASSQGQGGGEQFF
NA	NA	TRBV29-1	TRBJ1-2	TGCAGCGTTGAAGGATCTAGTCTGGCCGGCTACACCTTC	CSVEGSSLAGYTF
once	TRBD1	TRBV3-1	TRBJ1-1	TGTGCCAGCAGCCAAGAGGGACAGGGTCTCAACACTGAAGCTTTCTTT	CASSQEGQGLNTEAFF
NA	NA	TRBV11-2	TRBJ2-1	TGTGCCAGCAGCTTAGTGGATGGAGGGCCACTCAATGAGCAGTTCTTC	CASSLVDGGPLNEQFF
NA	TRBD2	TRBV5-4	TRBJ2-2	TGTGCCAGCAGCGTGCTGGCGGGGGGGCCCGGGGAGCTGTTTTTT	CASSVLAGGPGELFF
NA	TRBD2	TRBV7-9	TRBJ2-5	TGTGCCAGCAGCCCCCCCGGCGGGGGAGAGACCCAGTACTTC	CASSPPGGGETQYF
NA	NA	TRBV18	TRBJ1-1	TGTGCCAGCTCACCGCGCAGACCGAACACTGAAGCTTTCTTT	CASSPRRPNTEAFF
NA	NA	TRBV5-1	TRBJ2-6	TGCGCCAGCAGCTTGGACCGGATCTCTGGGGCCAACGTCCTGACTTTC	CASSLDRISGANVLTF
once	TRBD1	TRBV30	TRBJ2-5	TGTGCCTGGAGTGTAGGGACAGCCTCCCAGACCCAGTACTTC	CAWSVGTASQTQYF
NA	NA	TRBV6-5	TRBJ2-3	TGTGCCAGCAGTTACTTCCTGACAGATACGCAGTATTTT	CASSYFLTDTQYF
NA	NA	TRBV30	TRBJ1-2	TGTGCCTGGAGTGTACATGGGGTACATGGCTACACCTTC	CAWSVHGVHGYTF
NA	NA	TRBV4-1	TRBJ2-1	TGCGCCAGCAGCCAATACTTTGGGCGAAATGAGCAGTTCTTC	CASSQYFGRNEQFF
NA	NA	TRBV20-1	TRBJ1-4	TGCAGTGCTAGAGATCGGGTTACAGCAACTAATGAAAAACTGTTTTTT	CSARDRVTATNEKLFF
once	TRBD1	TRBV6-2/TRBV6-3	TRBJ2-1	TGTGCCAGCATCCCACAGGGGAAAAACGGCAATGAGCAGTTCTTC	CASIPQGKNGNEQFF
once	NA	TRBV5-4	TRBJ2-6	TGTGCCAGCAGCTTGGTGGCCTCTGGGGCCAACGTCCTGACTTTC	CASSLVASGANVLTF
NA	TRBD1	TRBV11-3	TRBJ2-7	TGTGCCAGCAGCTTCATAGGGACAGGGGAACCCTACGAGCAGTACTTC	CASSFIGTGEPYEQYF
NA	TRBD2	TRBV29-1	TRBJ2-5	TGCAGCGTTGCCCCTTCCGGGGGGGGCCAGGAGACCCAGTACTTC	CSVAPSGGGQETQYF
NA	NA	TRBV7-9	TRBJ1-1	TGTGCCAGCAGCTTACATGATGTCATGAACACTGAAGCTTTCTTT	CASSLHDVMNTEAFF
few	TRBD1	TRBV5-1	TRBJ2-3	TGCGCCAGCAGCTTGGATGTGGGACAGGGCACAGATACGCAGTATTTT	CASSLDVGQGTDTQYF
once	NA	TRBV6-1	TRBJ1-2	TGTGCCAGCATTCGACCACCAGGGGTAGCCTACTATGGCTACACCTTC	CASIRPPGVAYYGYTF
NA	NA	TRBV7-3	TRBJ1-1	TGTGCCAGCAGCTTCGCAGAAGCAACTGAAGCTTTCTTT	CASSFAEATEAFF
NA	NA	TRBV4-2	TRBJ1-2	TGTGCCAGCAGCCCCCCTTTGAGGGGGAGTGGCTACACCTTC	CASSPPLRGSGYTF
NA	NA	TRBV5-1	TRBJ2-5	TGCGCCAGCAGCTTTAAAGGGCGGGAAGAGACCCAGTACTTC	CASSFKGREETQYF
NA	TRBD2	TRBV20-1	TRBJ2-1	TGCAGTGCCCCGACTAGCGGGGCATACAATGAGCAGTTCTTC	CSAPTSGAYNEQFF
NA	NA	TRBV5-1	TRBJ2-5	TGCGCCAGCAGCCGCCGGGGAGAGACCCAGTACTTC	CASSRRGETQYF
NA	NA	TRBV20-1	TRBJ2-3	TGCAGTGCTCCAGCCAGGGGGGATCTAGATACGCAGTATTTT	CSAPARGDLDTQYF
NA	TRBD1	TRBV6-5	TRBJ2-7	TGTGCCAGCAGTTACGGGGACAGGGGGAACGAGCAGTACTTC	CASSYGDRGNEQYF
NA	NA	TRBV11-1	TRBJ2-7	TGTGCCAGCAGCTTCGGGATCTCCTACGAGCAGTACTTC	CASSFGISYEQYF
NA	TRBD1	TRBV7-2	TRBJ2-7	TGTGCCAGCAGCCCCACGACAGGGGGGTACTACGAGCAGTACTTC	CASSPTTGGYYEQYF
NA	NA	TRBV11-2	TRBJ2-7	TGTGCCAGCAGCTTAGAGATGGGAAGCTCCTACGAGCAGTACTTC	CASSLEMGSSYEQYF